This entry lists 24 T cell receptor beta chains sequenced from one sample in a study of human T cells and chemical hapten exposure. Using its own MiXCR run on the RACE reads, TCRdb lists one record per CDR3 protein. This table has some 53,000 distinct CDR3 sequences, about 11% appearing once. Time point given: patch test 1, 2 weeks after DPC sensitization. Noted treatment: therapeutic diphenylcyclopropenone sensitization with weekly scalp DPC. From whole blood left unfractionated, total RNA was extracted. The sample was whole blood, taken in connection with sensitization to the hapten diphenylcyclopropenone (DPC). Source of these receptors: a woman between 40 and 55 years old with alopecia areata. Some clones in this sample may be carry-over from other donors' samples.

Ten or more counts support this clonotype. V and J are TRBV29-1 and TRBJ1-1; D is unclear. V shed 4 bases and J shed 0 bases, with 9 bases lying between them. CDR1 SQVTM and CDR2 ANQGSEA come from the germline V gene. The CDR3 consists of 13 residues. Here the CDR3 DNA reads TGCAGCGTTGGAGGTATAATGAACACTGAAGCTTTCTTT. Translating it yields CSVGGIMNTEAFF.

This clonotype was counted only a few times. For the CDR3, the DNA is TGTGCCAGCAGCTTAGAGGCAGGGGACTCTTACGAGCAGTACTTC. It codes for CASSLEAGDSYEQYF. The chain combines TRBV11-3 with TRBJ2-7; D might be TRBD1 or TRBD2, each matching 6 bases. Trimming stripped 0 bases from V and 4 bases from J, with 13 bases between. The CDR3 contains 15 residues. The germline V gene encodes CDR1 SGHNT and CDR2 YENEEA.

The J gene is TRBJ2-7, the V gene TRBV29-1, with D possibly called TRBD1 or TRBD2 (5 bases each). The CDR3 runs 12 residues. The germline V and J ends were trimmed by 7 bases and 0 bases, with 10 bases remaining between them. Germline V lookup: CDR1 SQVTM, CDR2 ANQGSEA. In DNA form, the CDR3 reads TGCAGCGCCGGGACCAGCTCCTACGAGCAGTACTTC. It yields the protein CSAGTSSYEQYF.

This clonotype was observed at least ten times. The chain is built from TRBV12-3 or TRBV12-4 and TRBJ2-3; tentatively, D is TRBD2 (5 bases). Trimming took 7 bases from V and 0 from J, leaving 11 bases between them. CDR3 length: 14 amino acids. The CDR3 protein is CASTEAASTDTQYF. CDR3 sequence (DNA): TGTGCCAGCACGGAGGCAGCTAGCACAGATACGCAGTATTTT.

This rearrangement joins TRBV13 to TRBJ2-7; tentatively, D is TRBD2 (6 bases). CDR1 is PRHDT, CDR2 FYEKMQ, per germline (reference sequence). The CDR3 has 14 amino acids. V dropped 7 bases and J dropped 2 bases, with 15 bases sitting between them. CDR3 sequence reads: CASNHRGAPYEQYF. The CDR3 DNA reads TGTGCCAGCAACCACCGCGGGGCCCCCTACGAGCAGTACTTC.

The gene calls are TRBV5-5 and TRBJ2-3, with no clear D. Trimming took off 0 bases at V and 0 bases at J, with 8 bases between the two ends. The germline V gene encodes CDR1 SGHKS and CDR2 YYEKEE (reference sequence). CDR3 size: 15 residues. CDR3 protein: CASSLGGDSTDTQYF. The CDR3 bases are TGTGCCAGCAGCTTGGGCGGAGATAGCACAGATACGCAGTATTTT.

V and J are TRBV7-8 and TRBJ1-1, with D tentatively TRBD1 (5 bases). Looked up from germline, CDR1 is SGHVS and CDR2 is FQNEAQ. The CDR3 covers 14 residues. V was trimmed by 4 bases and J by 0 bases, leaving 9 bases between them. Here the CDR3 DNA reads TGTGCCAGCAGCTCAGGGAAGGTGAACACTGAAGCTTTCTTT. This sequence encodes CASSSGKVNTEAFF. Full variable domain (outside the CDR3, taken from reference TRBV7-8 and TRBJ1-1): GAGVSQSPRYKVAKRGQDVALRCDPISGHVSLFWYQQALGQGPEFLTYFQNEAQLDKSGLPSDRFFAERPEGSVSTLKIQRTQQEDSAVYLCASSSGKVNTEAFFGQGTRLTVV.

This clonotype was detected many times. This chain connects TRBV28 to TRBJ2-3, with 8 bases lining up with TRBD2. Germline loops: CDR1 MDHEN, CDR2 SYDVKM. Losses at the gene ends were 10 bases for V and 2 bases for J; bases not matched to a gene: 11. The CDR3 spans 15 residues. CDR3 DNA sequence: TGTGCCACCTCACGGGAGGGCCGTCCCACAGATACGCAGTATTTT. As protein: CATSREGRPTDTQYF.

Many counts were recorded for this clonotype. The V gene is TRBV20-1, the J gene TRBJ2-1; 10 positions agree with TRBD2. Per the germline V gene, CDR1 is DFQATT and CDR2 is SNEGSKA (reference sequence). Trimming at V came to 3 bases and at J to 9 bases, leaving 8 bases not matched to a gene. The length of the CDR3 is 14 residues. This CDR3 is CSARKSGGAGEQFF. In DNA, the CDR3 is TGCAGTGCTAGGAAAAGCGGGGGGGCAGGTGAGCAGTTCTTC.

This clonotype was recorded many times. The chain's CDR3 is CASSFRREQFF. In nucleotides, the CDR3 is TGTGCCAGCAGCTTCAGACGGGAGCAGTTCTTC. The rearrangement links TRBV13 to TRBJ2-1; D unclear. The V end lost 3 bases, the J end lost 10 bases, and 7 bases lay between the germline ends. The CDR3 consists of 11 residues. Germline CDR1 PRHDT, CDR2 FYEKMQ (reference sequence).

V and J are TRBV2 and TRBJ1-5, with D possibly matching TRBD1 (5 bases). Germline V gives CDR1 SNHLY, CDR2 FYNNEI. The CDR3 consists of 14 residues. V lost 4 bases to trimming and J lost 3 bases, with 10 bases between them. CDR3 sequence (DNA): TGTGCCAGCAGTGCGACAGAAAACAATCAGCCCCAGCATTTT. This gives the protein CASSATENNQPQHF.

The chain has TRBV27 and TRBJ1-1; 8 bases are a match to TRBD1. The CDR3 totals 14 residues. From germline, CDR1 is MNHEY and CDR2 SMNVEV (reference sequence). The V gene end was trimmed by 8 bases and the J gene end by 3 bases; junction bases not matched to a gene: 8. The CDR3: CASRRRGLYTEAFF. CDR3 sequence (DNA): TGTGCCAGCCGTCGCAGGGGGCTGTACACTGAAGCTTTCTTT.

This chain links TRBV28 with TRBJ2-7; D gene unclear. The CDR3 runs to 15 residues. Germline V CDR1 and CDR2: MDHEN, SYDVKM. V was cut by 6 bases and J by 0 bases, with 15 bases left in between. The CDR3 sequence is CASSLQTRSSYEQYF. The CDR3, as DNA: TGTGCCAGCAGCTTGCAGACTCGGAGCTCCTACGAGCAGTACTTC. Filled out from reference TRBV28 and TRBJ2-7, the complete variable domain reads DVKVTQSSRYLVKRTGEKVFLECVQDMDHENMFWYRQDPGLGLRLIYFSYDVKMKEKGDIPEGYSVSREKKERFSLILESASTNQTSMYLCASSLQTRSSYEQYFGPGTRLTVT.

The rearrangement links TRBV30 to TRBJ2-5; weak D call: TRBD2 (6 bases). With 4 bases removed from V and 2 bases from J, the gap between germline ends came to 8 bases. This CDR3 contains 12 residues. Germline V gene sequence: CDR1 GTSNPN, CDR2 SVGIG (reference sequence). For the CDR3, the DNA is TGTGCCTGGACAGCGGGTCAAGAGACCCAGTACTTC. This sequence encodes CAWTAGQETQYF. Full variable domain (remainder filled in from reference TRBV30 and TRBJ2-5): SQTIHQWPATLVQPVGSPLSLECTVEGTSNPNLYWYRQAAGRGLQLLFYSVGIGQISSEVPQNLSASRPQDRQFILSSKKLLLSDSGFYLCAWTAGQETQYFGPGTRLLVL.

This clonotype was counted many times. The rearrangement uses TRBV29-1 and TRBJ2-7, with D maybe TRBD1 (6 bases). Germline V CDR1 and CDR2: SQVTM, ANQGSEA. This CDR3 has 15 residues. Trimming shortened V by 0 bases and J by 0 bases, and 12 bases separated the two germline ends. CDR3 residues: CSVEEVTGPSYEQYF. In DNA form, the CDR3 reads TGCAGCGTTGAAGAGGTAACAGGGCCCTCCTACGAGCAGTACTTC.

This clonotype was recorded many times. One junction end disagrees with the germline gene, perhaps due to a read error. The CDR3, as DNA: TGTGCCAGCAGTTACTCGAGGGCCGGCTCTATGCTTTTT. It codes for CASSYSRAGSMLF. The chain couples TRBV6-5 to TRBJ1-4; D remains ambiguous. The CDR3 is made up of 13 amino acids. CDR1 is MNHEY, CDR2 SVGAGI, per germline.

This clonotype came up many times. DNA of the CDR3: TGTGCCAGCAGTCGCGGGACAGCGGCTATCTCTGGAAACACCATATATTTT. This sequence encodes CASSRGTAAISGNTIYF. The chain carries TRBV6-5 and TRBJ1-3; the match to TRBD1 covers 7 bases. V lost 5 bases, J lost 0 bases, and 10 bases stayed unmatched. There are 17 residues in the CDR3. Germline assignment: CDR1 MNHEY and CDR2 SVGAGI.

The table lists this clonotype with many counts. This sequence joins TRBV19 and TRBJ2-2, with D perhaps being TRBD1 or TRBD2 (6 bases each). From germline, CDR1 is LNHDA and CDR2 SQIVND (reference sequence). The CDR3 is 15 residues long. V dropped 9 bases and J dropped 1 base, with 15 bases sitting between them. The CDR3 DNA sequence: TGTGCCAGCCTACGGGGGACATTGAACACCGGGGAGCTGTTTTTT. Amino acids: CASLRGTLNTGELFF.

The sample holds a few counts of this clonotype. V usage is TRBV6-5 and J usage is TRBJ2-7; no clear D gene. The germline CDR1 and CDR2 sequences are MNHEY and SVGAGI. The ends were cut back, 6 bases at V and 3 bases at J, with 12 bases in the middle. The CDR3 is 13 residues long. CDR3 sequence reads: CASSRAGFYEQYF. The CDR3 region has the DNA TGTGCCAGCAGCCGAGCCGGATTCTACGAGCAGTACTTC.

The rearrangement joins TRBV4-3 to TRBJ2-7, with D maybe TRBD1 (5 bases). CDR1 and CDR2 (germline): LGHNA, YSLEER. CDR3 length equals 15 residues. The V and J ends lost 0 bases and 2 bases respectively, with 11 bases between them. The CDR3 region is CASSQDLDRAYEQYF. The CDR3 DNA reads TGCGCCAGCAGCCAAGATCTTGACAGAGCCTACGAGCAGTACTTC.

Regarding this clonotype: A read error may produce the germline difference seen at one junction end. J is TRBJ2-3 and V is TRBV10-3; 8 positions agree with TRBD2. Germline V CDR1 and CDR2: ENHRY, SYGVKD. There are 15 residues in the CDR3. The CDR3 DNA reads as TGTGTCATCAGTGAGCGCGGGGGGCTCGCAGATACGCAGTATTTT. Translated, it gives CVISERGGLADTQYF.

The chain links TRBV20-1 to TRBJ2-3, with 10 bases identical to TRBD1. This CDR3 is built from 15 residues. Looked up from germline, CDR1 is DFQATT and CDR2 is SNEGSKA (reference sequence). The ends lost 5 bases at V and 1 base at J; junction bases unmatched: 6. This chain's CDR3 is CSAPTGTGGTDTQYF. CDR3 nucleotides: TGCAGTGCTCCCACCGGGACAGGGGGCACAGATACGCAGTATTTT.

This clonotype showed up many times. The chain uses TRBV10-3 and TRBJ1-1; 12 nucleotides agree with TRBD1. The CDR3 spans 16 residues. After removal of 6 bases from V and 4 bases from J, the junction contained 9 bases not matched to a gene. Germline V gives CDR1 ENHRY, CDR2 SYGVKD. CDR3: CAIRPGTGGGRTEAFF. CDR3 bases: TGTGCCATCAGGCCCGGGACAGGGGGCGGTCGCACTGAAGCTTTCTTT.

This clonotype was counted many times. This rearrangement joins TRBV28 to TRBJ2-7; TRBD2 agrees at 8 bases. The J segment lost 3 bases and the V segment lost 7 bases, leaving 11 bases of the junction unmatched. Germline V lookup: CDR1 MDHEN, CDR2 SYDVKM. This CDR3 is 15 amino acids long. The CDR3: CASTIGGTRSYEQYF. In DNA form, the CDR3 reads TGTGCCAGCACCATTGGGGGGACTAGGAGCTACGAGCAGTACTTC.